A selection of T cell receptor beta chains follows, all from one sample in a study of vaccination and CD4 T cells after COVID-19. Each CDR3 protein is one row after TCRdb ran MiXCR on the PCR reads. The sample lists tens of thousands of distinct CDR3 sequences, 50% to 70% occurring once. These receptors' antigens are unknown. The input for sequencing was CD4+ T cells from blood, cultured in vitro, taken after SARS-CoV-2 vaccination. Receptor source: a human donor who received a COVID-19 vaccine. The CDR3 runs from the conserved cysteine through the conserved F or W. The D gene is left open where the match is weak. Not all rows give a size; the values are once, few, many and, for expanded clones, a class.

>.|TRBV30|few|TRBJ1-6
TGTGCCTGGACCGGACAGTTTAATTCACCCCTCCACTTT
CAWTGQFNSPLHF
>.|TRBV7-2|few|TRBJ1-5
TGTGCCAGCAGCTTGCTGCGGGTCAATCAGCCCCAGCATTTT
CASSLLRVNQPQHF
>.|TRBV25-1|once|TRBJ1-1
TGTGCCAGCAGTGAATACGGGGGGGCCACTGAAGCTTTCTTT
CASSEYGGATEAFF
>.|TRBV12-3/TRBV12-4|.|TRBJ1-5
TGTGCCAGCAGTTTACAGGGGAACGCACGCAATCAGCCCCAGCATTTT
CASSLQGNARNQPQHF
>.|TRBV6-4|.|TRBJ1-6
TGTGCCAGCAGTCTGACGGGACCGAGATCACCCCTCCACTTT
CASSLTGPRSPLHF
>.|TRBV5-1|once|TRBJ2-2
TGCGCCAGCAGCTACACGGGCCAACCCACCGGGGAGCTGTTTTTT
CASSYTGQPTGELFF
>.|TRBV5-1|.|TRBJ1-2
TGCGCCAGCAGCTTGGCCGATACTCGGGGCAACTATGGCTACACCTTC
CASSLADTRGNYGYTF
>.|TRBV7-2|few|TRBJ1-5
TGTGCCAGCAGCTTAGAGCAGGGGTGGCCCCAGCATTTT
CASSLEQGWPQHF
>TRBD2|TRBV5-1|.|TRBJ2-4
TGCGCCAGCAGCCTAGCGGGAGGTCTAGCCAAAAACATTCAGTACTTC
CASSLAGGLAKNIQYF
>.|TRBV7-8|.|TRBJ2-1
TGTGCCAGCCTAGAGTCGGCGGGCGGTAGATCCTACAATGAGCAGTTCTTC
CASLESAGGRSYNEQFF
>.|TRBV2|.|TRBJ2-5
TGTGCCAGCAGTGAATGGGGGCAGGGAGATACGGAGACCCAGTACTTC
CASSEWGQGDTETQYF
>.|TRBV9|.|TRBJ1-1
TGTGCCAGCAGCGCGACATTAGGGGGGACTGAAGCTTTCTTT
CASSATLGGTEAFF
>.|TRBV4-2|.|TRBJ1-2
TGTGCCAGCAGCCAAGTGAATGAAAGAATTTATGGCTACACCTTC
CASSQVNERIYGYTF
>.|TRBV6-4|.|TRBJ2-2
TGTGCCAGCCCGAACACCGGGGAGCTGTTTTTT
CASPNTGELFF
>.|TRBV5-1|.|TRBJ1-5
TGCGCCAGCAGCCCCTCGGGGGGCATAGCTCAGCCCCAGCATTTT
CASSPSGGIAQPQHF
>.|TRBV6-1|.|TRBJ2-3
TGTGCCAGCGCTAGGGTCAGCTCCACAGATACGCAGTATTTT
CASARVSSTDTQYF
>.|TRBV6-1|.|TRBJ1-2
TGTGCCAGCACCGCACGGGGGCAGGGAACTAACCATGGCTACACCTTC
CASTARGQGTNHGYTF
>TRBD2|TRBV30|.|TRBJ2-2
TGTGCCTGGAGTGTACTCGGGGGCCTTCGACGGGGGGGGACCGGGAAGCTGTTTTTT
CAWSVLGGLRRGGTGKLFF
>TRBD2|TRBV30|.|TRBJ2-1
TGTGCCCGAGGCGGGGGAGCGTACAATGAGCAGTTCTTC
CARGGGAYNEQFF
>.|TRBV6-1|.|TRBJ2-2
TGTGCCAGCAGTGAAGGTGATGGACGGATCCGAGACTTATACACCGGGGAGCTGTTTTTT
CASSEGDGRIRDLYTGELFF
>.|TRBV20-1|.|TRBJ1-5
TGCAGTGCTAGAGATCGCGTGGGGGGGGGGAGTAATCAGCCCCAGCATTTT
CSARDRVGGGSNQPQHF
>.|TRBV15|.|TRBJ2-1
TGTGCCACCAGCAGAGATCGGCCCCGGGATGAGCAGTTCTTC
CATSRDRPRDEQFF
>.|TRBV12-3/TRBV12-4|.|TRBJ1-2
TGTGCCAGCAGTTTAGGGTTTAACTATGGCTACACCTTC
CASSLGFNYGYTF
>.|TRBV2|.|TRBJ2-3
TGTGCCGACCATTCGAGCTCAGATACGCAGTATTTT
CADHSSSDTQYF
>.|TRBV19|.|TRBJ1-5
TGTGCCAGTAGTATAGACGCCGGGGGGGGAGGACCCCAGCATTTT
CASSIDAGGGGPQHF
>.|TRBV29-1|.|TRBJ1-1
TGCAGCGTTGTCGCCCGGGCAGAGAACACTGAAGCTTTCTTT
CSVVARAENTEAFF
>TRBD1|TRBV12-3/TRBV12-4|.|TRBJ1-5
TGTGCCAGCAGCCAACAGACAGGGGGAAGGATAAGCCAGCCCCAGCATTTT
CASSQQTGGRISQPQHF
>.|TRBV11-3|once|TRBJ2-5
TGTGCCAGCAGCTTAGTTTGGCAGGGTGGGAGAGAGACCCAGTACTTC
CASSLVWQGGRETQYF
>.|TRBV6-1|few|TRBJ1-2
TGTGCCAGCAGTGCTACAAGCCGCGGGGTATTTGGCTACACCTTC
CASSATSRGVFGYTF
>TRBD1|TRBV10-3|few|TRBJ2-7
TGTGCCATCAGACAGGGGGCGCCTCACGAGCAGTACTTC
CAIRQGAPHEQYF
>.|TRBV30|few|TRBJ2-7
TGTGCCTGGACCCAACGCAGGGGATATTCCTACGAGCAGTACTTC
CAWTQRRGYSYEQYF
>TRBD2|TRBV12-5|.|TRBJ2-2
TGTGCTAGTGGTTTAGTCTCGCGGGGGACCGGGGAGCTGTTTTTT
CASGLVSRGTGELFF
>.|TRBV25-1|.|TRBJ2-7
TGTGCCAGCAGTGAAGAAGCCAGGCAGCAGTACTTC
CASSEEARQQYF
>.|TRBV10-1|.|TRBJ2-5
TGCGCCAGCAGTGCGTTTGGGATTCCCGGAAAGGACGCGGAACAAGAGACCCAGTACTTC
CASSAFGIPGKDAEQETQYF
>.|TRBV10-3|.|TRBJ1-1
TGTGCCATCAGTGAGGTGGCAGGGGACACTGAAGCTTTCTTT
CAISEVAGDTEAFF
>.|TRBV7-2|.|TRBJ2-1
TGTGCCAGCAGCTTAGTAATCCAGGACGGCAATGAGCAGTTCTTC
CASSLVIQDGNEQFF
>.|TRBV12-3/TRBV12-4|.|TRBJ2-3
TGTGCCAGCAGTTTAAGGAGGGCAGATACGCAGTATTTT
CASSLRRADTQYF
>.|TRBV19|.|TRBJ2-5
TGTGCCAGTAGTCAGTACCAAGAGACCCAGTACTTC
CASSQYQETQYF
>.|TRBV7-8|.|TRBJ1-6
TGTGCCAGCAGCTTAGCAGGCAACCGATTGGGTTCACCCCTCCACTTT
CASSLAGNRLGSPLHF
>.|TRBV7-9|.|TRBJ1-1
TGTGCCAGCAGCCCTACCGCGACGGTCATGAACACTGAAGCTTTCTTT
CASSPTATVMNTEAFF
>.|TRBV11-3|.|TRBJ2-1
TGTGCCAGCAGCTCGTCCGGGACTGGGAACTACAATGAGCAGTTCTTC
CASSSSGTGNYNEQFF
>.|TRBV7-2|once|TRBJ2-3
TGTGCCAGCAGCCGGGGTCGTGCAGATACGCAGTATTTT
CASSRGRADTQYF
>.|TRBV20-1|.|TRBJ2-1
TGCAGTGCTACCGACGGAAACAATGAGCAGTTCTTC
CSATDGNNEQFF
>.|TRBV30|.|TRBJ1-1
TGTGCCTGGAGTATGACACTGAACACTGAAGCTTTCTTT
CAWSMTLNTEAFF
>.|TRBV7-2|.|TRBJ2-5
TGTGCCAGCAGCTACTCCGGGACCCCGGAGACCCAGTACTTC
CASSYSGTPETQYF
>.|TRBV18|.|TRBJ1-3
TGTGCCAGCTCACCACCTGGGGGTTCAGCCAGCTCTGGAAACACCATATATTTT
CASSPPGGSASSGNTIYF
>TRBD1|TRBV7-2|few|TRBJ1-3
TGTGCCAGCAGCCCTAGGGACAGGGAAGGAGACACCATATATTTT
CASSPRDREGDTIYF
>.|TRBV7-6|once|TRBJ2-7
TGTGCCAGCAGCGCCCGGGACGGAGGCTCCTACGAGCAGTACTTC
CASSARDGGSYEQYF
>.|TRBV19|.|TRBJ1-4
TGTGCCACTAAATCCAGGGAGTTTTATGAAAAACTGTTTTTT
CATKSREFYEKLFF
>.|TRBV5-5|.|TRBJ1-1
TGTGCCAGCAGCTTGCCTCAGGGCATGGAGAACACTGAAGCTTTCTTT
CASSLPQGMENTEAFF
>TRBD1|TRBV20-1|.|TRBJ1-1
TGCAGTGCCCTCCGCCCTACGGGACAGGGAGAAGCTTTCTTT
CSALRPTGQGEAFF
>.|TRBV29-1|.|TRBJ1-3
TGCAGCGTTTTCTCAGGGTCTGGAAACACCATATATTTT
CSVFSGSGNTIYF
>.|TRBV5-8|.|TRBJ2-2
TGTGCCAGCAGCTTGTCGGGGCTGAGGGGGGCCGGGGAGCTGTTTTTT
CASSLSGLRGAGELFF
>TRBD1|TRBV20-1|.|TRBJ1-1
TGCAGTGCTAGCCTACGACAGGGTCTGAACACTGAAGCTTTCTTT
CSASLRQGLNTEAFF
>TRBD1|TRBV7-2|few|TRBJ2-2
TGTGCCAGCAGCTCCGGGACAGGGGCCACCGGGGAGCTGTTTTTT
CASSSGTGATGELFF
>TRBD2|TRBV20-1|few|TRBJ2-3
TGCAGTGCTAGAGATTGGGGGACTAGCGGGGATACAGATACGCAGTATTTT
CSARDWGTSGDTDTQYF
>.|TRBV19|.|TRBJ1-2
TGTGCCAGTAGGGCCAGGTCGGGCCACACCTTC
CASRARSGHTF
>.|TRBV20-1|.|TRBJ1-2
TGCAGTGCTAGAATGGCCTATGGCTACACCTTC
CSARMAYGYTF